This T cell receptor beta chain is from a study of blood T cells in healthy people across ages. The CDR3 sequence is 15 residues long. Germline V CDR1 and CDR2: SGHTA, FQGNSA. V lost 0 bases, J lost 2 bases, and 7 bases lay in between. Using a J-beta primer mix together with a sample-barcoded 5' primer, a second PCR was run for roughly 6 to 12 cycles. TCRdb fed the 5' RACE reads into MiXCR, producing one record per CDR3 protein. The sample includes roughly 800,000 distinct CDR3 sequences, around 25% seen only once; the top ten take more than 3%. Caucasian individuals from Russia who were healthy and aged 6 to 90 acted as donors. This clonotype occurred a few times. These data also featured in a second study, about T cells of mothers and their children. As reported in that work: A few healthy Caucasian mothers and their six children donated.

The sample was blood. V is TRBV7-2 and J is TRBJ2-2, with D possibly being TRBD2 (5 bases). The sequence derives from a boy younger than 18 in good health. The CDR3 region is CASSLATGNTGELFF. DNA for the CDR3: TGTGCCAGCAGCTTAGCGACGGGAAACACCGGGGAGCTGTTTTTT.